Listed here are 24 T cell receptor beta chains from one sample, sequenced in a study of control samples from healthy donors and cancer patients. Method: immunoSEQ multiplex PCR; TCRdb's copy keeps in-frame clones and lacks some. The sample lists about 150,000 clones, roughly 92% seen once, with over 2% in the top ten. The specimen was blood. These receptors all stem from a man aged 50 or older in good health.

This chain uses TRBV3-1 (or the pseudogene TRBV3-2) with TRBJ2-1, with TRBD2 identical over 15 bases. The CDR3 is 18 amino acids. Trimming took 3 bases from V and 4 from J; bases not matched to a gene: 7. Per germline, CDR1 LGHDT and CDR2 YNNKEL (reference sequence). The CDR3 here is CASSHSRTSGRGYNEQFF. The CDR3 nucleotides are TGTGCCAGCAGCCATTCTAGGACTAGCGGGAGGGGTTACAATGAGCAGTTCTTC.

Worth noting for this clone: This same CDR3 is encoded by further DNA sequences in the sample. The chain has TRBV7-9 and TRBJ2-1; D is ambiguous. This CDR3 is 14 amino acids long. Germline lookup yields CDR1 SEHNR and CDR2 FQNEAQ (reference sequence). V lost 3 bases, J lost 0 bases, and 6 bases lay in between. The chain's CDR3 is CASSLSVSYNEQFF. CDR3 bases: TGTGCCAGCAGCTTGTCTGTCTCCTACAATGAGCAGTTCTTC.

This chain connects TRBV18 to TRBJ2-2, with a tentative D call TRBD1 (6 bases). The CDR3 loop spans 15 amino acids. Germline CDR1 is KGHSH and CDR2 is LQKENI. V gave up 5 bases and J gave up 4 bases, with 14 bases separating them. The CDR3, as DNA: TGTGCCAGCTCAAATCAAGGACAGTCCACCGGGGAGCTGTTTTTT. Protein sequence: CASSNQGQSTGELFF.

The chain uses TRBV6-5 and TRBJ2-7; no definite D call. Trimming removed 6 bases from V and 3 bases from J, with 9 bases in between. The CDR3 covers 12 residues. Germline CDR1 and CDR2: MNHEY and SVGAGI. CDR3 in DNA: TGTGCCAGCAGCCACAGTTTCTACGAGCAGTACTTC. Protein sequence: CASSHSFYEQYF.

The table lists this clone with a count of one. The chain is built from TRBV3-1 (or the pseudogene TRBV3-2) and TRBJ1-6; D perhaps matches TRBD1 (5 bases). The germline CDR1 and CDR2 sequences are LGHDT and YNNKEL (reference sequence). V was cut by 5 bases and J by 0 bases, with 11 bases left in between. The CDR3 is made up of 16 amino acids. The CDR3 bases are TGTGCCAGCAGCACTCGACAGAGCTCCTATAATTCACCCCTCCACTTT. The encoded protein is CASSTRQSSYNSPLHF.

The gene calls are TRBV7-2 and TRBJ2-6; no definite D call. Germline lookup yields CDR1 SGHTA and CDR2 FQGNSA. With 2 bases removed from V and 4 bases from J, the gap between germline ends came to 18 bases. The CDR3 covers 18 residues. DNA for the CDR3: TGTGCCAGCAGCTTATTTGGGGTTGGGGTAGGAGGGGCCAACGTCCTGACTTTC. Its protein is CASSLFGVGVGGANVLTF.

Only one count was recorded for this clone. This sequence joins TRBV7-6 and TRBJ2-5; 14 bases match TRBD2. Looked up from germline, CDR1 is SGHVS and CDR2 is FNYEAQ. The CDR3 loop spans 16 amino acids. V gave up 5 bases and J gave up 7 bases; unmatched junction bases: 9. CDR3 sequence reads: CASSPLTSGGEGTQYF. CDR3 nucleotides: TGTGCCAGCAGCCCCCTGACTAGCGGGGGGGAGGGGACCCAGTACTTC.

This clone was found once. This sample also contains other DNA sequences that code for the same CDR3. This chain links TRBV6-2 or TRBV6-3 with TRBJ2-5; no clear D gene. The CDR3 consists of 14 residues. The V gene lost 0 bases and the J gene lost 2 bases, with 7 bases spanning the gap. In germline, CDR1 is MNHEY, CDR2 SVGEGT. CDR3 nucleotide sequence: TGTGCCAGCAGTTACTCGGGATTACAAGAGACCCAGTACTTC. It specifies CASSYSGLQETQYF.

CDR3: CASSLTREGKQFF. For the CDR3, the DNA is TGTGCCAGCAGTTTAACGCGGGAGGGAAAGCAGTTCTTC. This chain joins TRBV27 and TRBJ2-1; 9 bases map to TRBD2. Germline values: CDR1 MNHEY, CDR2 SMNVEV (reference sequence). J was trimmed by 11 bases and V by 2 bases; bases with no gene match: 4. This CDR3 contains 13 residues.

The gene calls are TRBV9 and TRBJ2-5; the D gene could be TRBD1 or TRBD2 (5 bases each). This CDR3 region has 15 residues. The V end lost 3 bases, the J end lost 4 bases, and 16 bases lay between the germline ends. Germline V gene lookup returns CDR1 SGDLS and CDR2 YYNGEE. CDR3 in amino acids: CASSATQWGRETQYF. Written as DNA, the CDR3 is TGTGCCAGCAGCGCAACACAGTGGGGGAGAGAGACCCAGTACTTC.

The chain links TRBV27 to TRBJ1-5; D is perhaps TRBD1 (5 bases). V dropped 3 bases and J dropped 1 base, with 13 bases sitting between them. The CDR3 sequence is 16 residues long. Germline assignment: CDR1 MNHEY and CDR2 SMNVEV (reference sequence). The CDR3 loop reads CASSLRGDWSNQPQHF. Here the CDR3 DNA reads TGTGCCAGCAGTTTGCGGGGGGATTGGAGCAATCAGCCCCAGCATTTT.

The chain joins TRBV28 to TRBJ1-5; 7 bases are shared with TRBD1. V was clipped by 5 bases and J by 3 bases; unmatched bases: 10. Germline assignment: CDR1 MDHEN and CDR2 SYDVKM. The CDR3 is 16 residues long. The CDR3 DNA follows: TGTGCCAGCAGTGTTCCGGGACAGCTTTCCAATCAGCCCCAGCATTTT. This encodes CASSVPGQLSNQPQHF. Full variable domain (outside the CDR3, taken from reference TRBV28 and TRBJ1-5): DVKVTQSSRYLVKRTGEKVFLECVQDMDHENMFWYRQDPGLGLRLIYFSYDVKMKEKGDIPEGYSVSREKKERFSLILESASTNQTSMYLCASSVPGQLSNQPQHFGDGTRLSIL.

In its sample, this clone was seen once. The CDR3 spells CASSSGGPYQPQHF. The CDR3 coding sequence is TGTGCCAGCAGCTCGGGGGGCCCCTATCAGCCCCAGCATTTT. This sequence joins TRBV11-2 and TRBJ1-5; D is possibly TRBD1 (6 bases). This CDR3 spans 14 amino acids. The V gene's germline CDR1 is SGHAT and CDR2 FQNNGV. V lost 4 bases to trimming and J lost 5 bases, with 12 bases between them.

The chain has TRBV7-8 and TRBJ2-5; D remains unclear. This CDR3 is built from 12 residues. Trimming cost V 2 bases and J 5 bases, with 6 bases left between them. In germline, CDR1 is SGHVS, CDR2 FQNEAQ. The CDR3 here is CASSLRKETQYF. The CDR3 DNA is TGTGCCAGCAGCTTAAGGAAGGAGACCCAGTACTTC.

The CDR3 nucleotides are TGCGCCAGCAGCTTGCCGGGACCGAACTACAATGAGCAGTTCTTC. Translated: CASSLPGPNYNEQFF. This sequence joins TRBV5-1 and TRBJ2-1, with D tentatively TRBD1 or TRBD2 (5 bases each). V was pared by 1 base and J by 3 bases, with 11 bases between. The CDR3 consists of 15 residues. The V gene's germline CDR1 is SGHRS and CDR2 YFSETQ.

This chain connects TRBV28 to TRBJ2-2; D gene unclear. CDR3 length equals 13 residues. Per germline, CDR1 MDHEN and CDR2 SYDVKM. V shed 4 bases and J shed 4 bases, with 7 bases lying between them. The CDR3 bases are TGTGCCAGCAGTTCTAGTCCCACCGGGGAGCTGTTTTTT. Translating it yields CASSSSPTGELFF.

The chain joins TRBV28 to TRBJ2-7; TRBD2 agrees at 10 bases. The length of the CDR3 is 15 residues. Looked up from germline, CDR1 is MDHEN and CDR2 is SYDVKM. The V gene end was trimmed by 5 bases and the J gene end by 0 bases; junction bases not matched to a gene: 4. CDR3 residues: CASSGLAGDSYEQYF. The CDR3 DNA reads as TGTGCCAGCAGTGGTCTAGCGGGGGACTCCTACGAGCAGTACTTC.

This rearrangement joins TRBV6-5 to TRBJ2-5; 10 positions match TRBD1. Per the germline V gene, CDR1 is MNHEY and CDR2 is SVGAGI. V lost 2 bases, J lost 2 bases, and 2 bases stayed unmatched. This CDR3 spans 15 amino acids. The CDR3 here is CASSYDRGPQETQYF. The DNA of the CDR3 is TGTGCCAGCAGTTACGACAGGGGGCCGCAAGAGACCCAGTACTTC.

This clone has only one observation. The gene calls are TRBV11-1 and TRBJ2-3; D gene uncertain. The CDR3 has 16 amino acids. V was shortened by 6 bases and J by 1 base, with 17 bases between the two germline ends. CDR1 and CDR2 (germline): SGHAT, FQDESV (reference sequence). CDR3 sequence: CASRVRATSGTDTQYF. DNA of the CDR3: TGTGCCAGCAGGGTTAGGGCGACGAGCGGCACAGATACGCAGTATTTT.

The chain uses TRBV5-1 and TRBJ2-7; D not certain. The germline V and J ends were trimmed by 1 base and 5 bases, with 10 bases remaining between them. Germline values: CDR1 SGHRS, CDR2 YFSETQ. CDR3 length: 13 residues. CDR3 coding DNA: TGCGCCAGCAGCTTGAGGCTCTTCAACGAGCAGTACTTC. It yields the protein CASSLRLFNEQYF.

Details on this clone: A junction boundary mismatches the germline segment, possibly from a read error. The chain couples TRBV6-2 or TRBV6-3 to TRBJ2-3; 9 bases fit TRBD2. This CDR3 has 16 residues. Germline values: CDR1 MNHEY, CDR2 SVGEGT. CDR3 amino acids: CASSPWSSGSTDTQYF. CDR3 coding DNA: TGTGCCAGCAGCCCTTGGAGTAGCGGGAGCACCGATACGCAGTATTTT.

V and J are TRBV3-1 (or the pseudogene TRBV3-2) and TRBJ2-5; possibly TRBD1 for D (6 bases). V dropped 5 bases and J dropped 2 bases, with 12 bases sitting between them. The CDR3 sequence is 14 residues long. Germline assignment: CDR1 LGHDT and CDR2 YNNKEL (reference sequence). Here the CDR3 reads CASSKSRGQETQYF. The CDR3, as DNA: TGTGCCAGCAGCAAAAGCAGGGGACAAGAGACCCAGTACTTC.

This clone was seen only a few times. The chain uses TRBV5-1 and TRBJ1-6, with TRBD1 as a possible D gene (5 bases). The V gene lost 2 bases and the J gene lost 5 bases, with 8 bases spanning the gap. The CDR3 spans 14 residues. Germline CDR1 and CDR2: SGHRS and YFSETQ. The CDR3 loop reads CASSLGTNNSPLHF. CDR3 in DNA: TGCGCCAGCAGCTTAGGGACGAATAATTCACCCCTCCACTTT.

Worth noting for this clone: One junction end does not reproduce the germline sequence, and a read error may be involved. This rearrangement joins TRBV18 to TRBJ2-7; TRBD1 is a possible D gene (5 bases). The germline V gene has CDR1 KGHSH and CDR2 LQKENI. This CDR3 contains 11 residues. The CDR3 is CATSGSLEQYF. CDR3 DNA sequence: TGTGCCACCTCAGGGTCCCTCGAGCAGTACTTC.